This section outlines one T cell receptor (beta chain) sequence together with its context. Its antigen is unidentified. Only one heparinised blood draw was taken per donor, and its volume averaged about 120 mL. The data stem from a study of beta chain features in type 1 diabetes. Notes on the study in general: VDJ junctions from patients with type 1 diabetes contained fewer insertions and more deletions. Since sequencing was performed on cDNA, cells with high TCR expression could be over-represented.

What was sequenced were expressed TCRB transcripts, since all of the isolated RNA had been reverse transcribed. Only in-frame clones appear in the TCRdb table, and some are missing; sequencing was by immunoSEQ multiplex PCR. The repertoire consists of approximately 170,000 clones, with about 9.8% occurring once and the leading ten covering about 2.5%. The sample was central memory CD4+ T cells from blood. The sequence derives from a woman aged 18-29 years in good health.

CDR3: CAWSGVQEGEAFF. The CDR3 DNA is TGTGCCTGGAGTGGAGTCCAGGAAGGTGAAGCTTTCTTT. The chain joins TRBV30 to TRBJ1-1; unclear D gene. The germline V gene encodes CDR1 GTSNPN and CDR2 SVGIG (reference sequence). V was shortened by 1 base and J by 7 bases, with 13 bases between the two germline ends. This CDR3 has 13 amino acids.